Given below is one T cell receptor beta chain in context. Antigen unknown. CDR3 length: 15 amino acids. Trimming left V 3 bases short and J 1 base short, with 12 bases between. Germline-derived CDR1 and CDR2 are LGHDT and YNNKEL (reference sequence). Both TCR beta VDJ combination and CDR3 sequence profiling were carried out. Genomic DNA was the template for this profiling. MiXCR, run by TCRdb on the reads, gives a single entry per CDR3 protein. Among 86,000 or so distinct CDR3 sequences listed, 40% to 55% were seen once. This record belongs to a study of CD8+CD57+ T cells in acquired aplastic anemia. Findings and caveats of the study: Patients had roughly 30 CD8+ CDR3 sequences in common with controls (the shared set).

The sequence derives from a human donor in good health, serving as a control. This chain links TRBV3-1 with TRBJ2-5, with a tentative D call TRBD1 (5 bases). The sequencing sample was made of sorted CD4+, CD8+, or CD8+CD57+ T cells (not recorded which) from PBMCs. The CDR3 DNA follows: TGTGCCAGCAGCCAGATCCGGACACGCCAAGAGACCCAGTACTTC. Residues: CASSQIRTRQETQYF.